This TCR beta chain originates from a study of technical replicates of blood from several donors. Per the germline V gene, CDR1 is SGHVS and CDR2 is FNYEAQ. V was trimmed by 6 bases and J by 3 bases, leaving 14 bases between them. This CDR3 contains 14 residues. Measured with immunoSEQ multiplex PCR; TCRdb has only the in-frame clones, and not every one. Among 75,000 to 95,000 clones listed, 80% to 95% were seen once. This rearrangement joins TRBV7-6 to TRBJ1-1; D unresolved. This TCR derives from a human donor in good health. Sequencing was carried out using T cells isolated from PBMCs. CDR3 in DNA: TGTGCCAGCAGTCCCTACACGAGGGACACTGAAGCTTTCTTT. This sequence encodes CASSPYTRDTEAFF.